The 18 T cell receptor delta chains presented below share a single source sample, sequenced in a study of gamma-delta chains in newborns, infants, children. TCRdb reprocessed the reads using CATT. The repertoire holds over 4,500 delta-chain clones, approximately 3.5% seen once, with approximately 8.1% in the top ten. The sample comprised blood. Receptor source: a child who was a newborn, infant or young child, either healthy, febrile or measles-vaccinated (not recorded which).

This clone is judged medium-sized. The sample has other DNA sequences that encode this CDR3 too. The V gene is TRDV3, the J gene TRDJ1; no reliable D call. V was trimmed by 3 bases and J by 0 bases, leaving 23 bases between them. This CDR3 contains 17 residues. Germline CDR1 and CDR2: TVYSNPD and GDNSRS (reference sequence). CDR3 region: CAFQLICPRPYTDKLIF. Written as DNA, the CDR3 is TGTGCCTTCCAACTGATATGCCCCCGACCGTACACCGATAAACTCATCTTT.

This clone was counted only a few times. Given a much more abundant clone one base away, this may be a read error. Other nucleotide sequences from this sample produce the same CDR3. The V call is TRDV1, the J call TRDJ1, with 10 positions matching TRDD3. The V gene end was trimmed by 3 bases and the J gene end by 2 bases; junction bases not matched to a gene: 24. The CDR3 loop spans 22 amino acids. The germline V gene encodes CDR1 TSWWSYY and CDR2 QGS. CDR3 residues: CALGELGLRGDTKLSWTDKLIF. The CDR3 nucleotides read TGTGCTCTTGGGGAGCTCGGGCTACGGGGGGATACGAAATTAAGTTGGACCGATAAACTCATCTTT.

This clone has just a few counts. A read error is the likely source, as a far larger clone sits one nucleotide away. The sample has other DNA sequences that encode this CDR3 too. The V call is TRDV3, the J call TRDJ3; TRDD3 might be the D (5 bases). This CDR3 spans 16 amino acids. The V gene's germline CDR1 is TVYSNPD and CDR2 GDNSRS (reference sequence). V was cut by 2 bases and J by 2 bases, with 13 bases left in between. The chain's CDR3 is CAFGDPSTWDTRQMFF. The DNA of the CDR3 is TGTGCCTTTGGGGACCCGTCGACCTGGGACACCCGACAGATGTTTTTC.

Turning to this clone: A much larger clone differs from this one at a single base, so this may be a read error. The same CDR3 is also encoded by other DNA sequences in this sample. V and J are TRDV3 and TRDJ1; TRDD3 matches 11 bases. Germline V lookup: CDR1 TVYSNPD, CDR2 GDNSRS (reference sequence). CDR3 length: 22 residues. CDR3 protein: CAQSFPSAVTFYWGIVTDKLIF. CDR3 DNA sequence: TGCGCCCAGTCCTTTCCGTCCGCGGTGACCTTCTACTGGGGGATAGTCACCGATAAACTCATCTTT. The full variable domain, with the rest looked up from reference TRDV3 and TRDJ1, is CDKVTQSSPDQTVASGSEVVLLCTYDTVYSNPDLFWYRIRPDYSFQFVFYGDNSRSEGADFTQGRFSVKHILTQKAFHLVISPVRTEDSATYYCAQSFPSAVTFYWGIVTDKLIFGKGTRVTVEP.

On this clone: A read error likely explains this, since a far larger clone differs by one base. The V call is TRDV2, the J call TRDJ3; 9 bases map to TRDD3. The CDR3 totals 17 residues. Germline V gives CDR1 GEAIGNYY, CDR2 EKD. Here the CDR3 reads CACEYWGSSWDTRQVFF. CDR3 nucleotide sequence: TGTGCCTGTGAATACTGGGGGAGCTCCTGGGACACCCGACAGGTGTTTTTC.

This clone was seen only a few times. The protein TCRdb lists belongs to a much larger clone and differs from this DNA's translation at residue 15, which points to a read error; the protein shown is made from the DNA. The V gene is TRDV1, the J gene TRDJ1; TRDD3 agrees at 9 bases. Germline-derived CDR1 and CDR2 are TSWWSYY and QGS. This CDR3 region has 17 residues. This CDR3 reads CALGDKVLGGYTDKPIF. In DNA form, the CDR3 reads TGTGCTCTTGGGGACAAGGTGCTGGGGGGATACACCGATAAACCCATCTTT.

In this sample, this clone is medium-sized. This sequence joins TRDV1 and TRDJ3, with TRDD3 identical over 10 bases. This CDR3 comprises 24 residues. From germline, CDR1 is TSWWSYY and CDR2 QGS. J was trimmed by 2 bases and V by 4 bases; bases with no gene match: 23. The CDR3 is CALGGRRRYWGIRDRPWDTRQMFF. CDR3 DNA: TGTGCTCTTGGGGGACGCCGGAGGTACTGGGGGATTCGGGATCGACCCTGGGACACCCGACAGATGTTTTTC.

This clone has just a few counts. A much more abundant neighbour one base away suggests this may be a read error. The same CDR3 is also encoded by other DNA sequences in this sample. V usage is TRDV3 and J usage is TRDJ1, with 13 bases fitting TRDD3. CDR1 and CDR2 (germline): TVYSNPD, GDNSRS (reference sequence). The CDR3 covers 21 residues. The ends lost 4 bases at V and 5 bases at J; junction bases unmatched: 28. DNA for the CDR3: TGTGCCTCCCGCGGCTACGTTACTGGGGGATACGCGTATGTCCGATTTGATAAACTCATCTTT. Translating gives CASRGYVTGGYAYVRFDKLIF.

This clone has a handful of counts. Germline and junction disagree at one end, which may indicate a read error. This chain links TRDV1 with TRDJ1; the match to TRDD3 covers 7 bases. The CDR3 covers 23 residues. Per germline, CDR1 TSWWSYY and CDR2 QGS. The CDR3 reads CALGEGRPTLGGYRIPYTDKHIF. The CDR3 region has the DNA TGTGCTCTTGGGGAGGGCAGACCTACCCTGGGGGGTTATAGGATCCCGTACACCGATAAACACATCTTT.

In its sample, this clone ranks as medium-sized. This sequence joins TRDV1 and TRDJ2; 9 bases match TRDD2. The CDR3 has 18 amino acids. After removal of 5 bases from V and 10 bases from J, the junction contained 20 bases not matched to a gene. Germline V CDR1 and CDR2: TSWWSYY, QGS. The CDR3 loop reads CALGCLPTHLLPSRQLFF. The DNA for the CDR3 is TGTGCTCTTGGGTGCCTTCCTACCCATCTACTACCCTCTCGACAACTCTTCTTT.

Judged by abundance, this clone is large (0.1 to 1%). Other DNA sequences in this specimen translate into the identical CDR3. This sequence joins TRAV29/DV5 and TRDJ3; 13 bases match TRDD3. CDR3 length: 19 amino acids. Germline trimming cut 0 bases from V and 2 bases from J; bases unmatched to any gene: 5. Germline values: CDR1 NSMFDY, CDR2 ISSIKDK. DNA of the CDR3: TGTGCAGCAAGCGCGCCTACTGGGGGATACGCCTGGGACACCCGACAGATGTTTTTC. This gives the protein CAASAPTGGYAWDTRQMFF. The whole variable domain, filled in from reference TRAV29/DV5 and TRDJ3, reads DQQVKQNSPSLSVQEGRISILNCDYTNSMFDYFLWYKKYPAEGPTFLISISSIKDKNEDGRFTVFLNKSAKHLSLHIVPSQPGDSAVYFCAASAPTGGYAWDTRQMFFGTGIKLFVEP.

By share, this clone ranks as medium-sized. The chain couples TRDV1 to TRDJ1; D may correspond to TRDD2 or TRDD3 (7 bases each). Trimming stripped 5 bases from V and 0 bases from J, with 28 bases between. The CDR3 totals 20 residues. Per germline, CDR1 TSWWSYY and CDR2 QGS. The DNA for the CDR3 is TGTGCTCTTGGGAGGGGTTTCCTACTAGGTGGGGGACTGTACACCGATAAACTCATCTTT. This codes for CALGRGFLLGGGLYTDKLIF.

A few counts support this clone. The chain recombines TRDV2 with TRDJ3, with 12 bases that match TRDD3. CDR1 and CDR2 from the germline V gene are GEAIGNYY and EKD. V lost 0 bases and J lost 11; bases outside the gene matches: 10. This CDR3 comprises 18 residues. CDR3 nucleotide sequence: TGTGCCTGTGACACCGTACTGGGGGATACCTGGGGCGCCCGACAGATGTTTTTC. Translated: CACDTVLGDTWGARQMFF.

This clone was detected a few times. TCRdb's protein for this DNA is that of a much larger clone and differs from the translation at residue 7, likely a read error; the protein shown is the DNA translation. The chain carries TRDV1 and TRDJ1, with D possibly TRDD3 on 5 matching bases. V lost 0 bases, J lost 7 bases, and 15 bases lay in between. The CDR3 length is 15 residues. Germline-derived CDR1 and CDR2 are TSWWSYY and QGS. CDR3 coding DNA: TGTGCTCTTGGGGAACTAGCCGGGCTGGGTCCTAAACTCATCTTT. Its translation: CALGELAGLGPKLIF.

This clone was counted a few times. One base separates it from a far larger clone, so it is likely a read error. Other DNA sequences in the sample encode the same CDR3. The rearrangement joins TRDV1 to TRDJ2, with 7 nucleotides matching TRDD3. With V trimmed by 1 base and J by 1 base, 12 bases remained unmatched. Germline V gene lookup returns CDR1 TSWWSYY and CDR2 QGS. The CDR3 spans 19 residues. The DNA for the CDR3 is TGTGCTCTTGGGGAACCTAAGATGTTGGGGGGATTTTTGACAGCACAACTCTTCTTT. Its protein is CALGEPKMLGGFLTAQLFF.

On this clone: Since a far larger clone is one base different, this is likely a read error. This chain joins TRDV1 and TRDJ3; 11 positions agree with TRDD3. The CDR3 has 21 residues. V dropped 0 bases and J dropped 5; count of bases not matched to a gene: 12. Germline assignment: CDR1 TSWWSYY and CDR2 QGS. CDR3 bases: TGTGCTCTTGGGGAACTCCCACCGTTACTGGGGGATATCGGGGACACCCGACAGATGTTTTTC. Its translation is CALGELPPLLGDIGDTRQMFF.

This clone was counted a few times. The chain combines TRDV1 with TRDJ2; D remains unclear. Deletions cut 0 bases from V and 0 bases from J, with 14 bases between. CDR3 length: 18 amino acids. Looked up from germline, CDR1 is TSWWSYY and CDR2 is QGS. The CDR3 spells CALGELGLNRPLTAQLFF. Here the CDR3 DNA reads TGTGCTCTTGGGGAACTGGGTTTAAACCGACCTTTGACAGCACAACTCTTCTTT.

This clone has only a few counts. A much larger clone differs from this one at a single base, so this may be a read error. At the DNA level, this CDR3 is encoded by other sequences in the same sample as well. The chain joins TRDV1 to TRDJ1; 7 nucleotides line up with TRDD3. Germline values: CDR1 TSWWSYY, CDR2 QGS. This CDR3 contains 18 residues. This CDR3 reads CALGELRGIPPIRDKLIF. CDR3 nucleotide sequence: TGTGCTCTAGGGGAGCTACGAGGGATACCCCCAATCAGAGATAAACTCATCTTT.